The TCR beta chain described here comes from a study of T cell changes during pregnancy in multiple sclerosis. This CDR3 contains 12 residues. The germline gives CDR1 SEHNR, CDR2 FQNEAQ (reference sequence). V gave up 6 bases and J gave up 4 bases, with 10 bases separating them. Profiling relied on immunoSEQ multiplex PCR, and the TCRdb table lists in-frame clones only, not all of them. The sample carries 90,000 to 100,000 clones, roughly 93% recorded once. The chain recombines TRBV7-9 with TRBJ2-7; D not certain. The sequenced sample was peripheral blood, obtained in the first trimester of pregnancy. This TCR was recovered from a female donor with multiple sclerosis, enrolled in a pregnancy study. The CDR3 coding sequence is TGTGCCAGCAGTGACAAGCTATACGAGCAGTACTTC. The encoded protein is CASSDKLYEQYF.